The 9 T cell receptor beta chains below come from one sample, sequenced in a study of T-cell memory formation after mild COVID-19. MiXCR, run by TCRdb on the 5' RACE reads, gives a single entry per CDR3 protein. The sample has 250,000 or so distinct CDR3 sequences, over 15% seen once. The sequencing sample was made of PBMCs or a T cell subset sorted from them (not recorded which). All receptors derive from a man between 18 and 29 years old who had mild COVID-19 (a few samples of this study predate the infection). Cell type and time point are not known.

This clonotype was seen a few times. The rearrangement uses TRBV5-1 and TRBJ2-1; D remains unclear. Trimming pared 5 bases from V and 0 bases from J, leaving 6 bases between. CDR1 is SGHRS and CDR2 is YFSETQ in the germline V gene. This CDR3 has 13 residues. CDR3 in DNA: TGCGCCAGCAGGCAAAGCTCCTACAATGAGCAGTTCTTC. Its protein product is CASRQSSYNEQFF.

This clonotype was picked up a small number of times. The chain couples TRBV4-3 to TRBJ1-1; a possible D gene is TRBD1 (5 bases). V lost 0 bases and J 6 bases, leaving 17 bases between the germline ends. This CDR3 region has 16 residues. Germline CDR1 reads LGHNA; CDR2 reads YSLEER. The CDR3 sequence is CASSQDTFGGKAEAFF. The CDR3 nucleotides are TGCGCCAGCAGCCAAGATACTTTCGGGGGAAAAGCTGAAGCTTTCTTT.

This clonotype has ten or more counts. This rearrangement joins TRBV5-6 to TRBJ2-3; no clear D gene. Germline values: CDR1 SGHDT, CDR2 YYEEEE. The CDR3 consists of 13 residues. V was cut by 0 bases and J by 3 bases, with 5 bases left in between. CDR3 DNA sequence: TGTGCCAGCAGCTTGGACAGAACAGATACGCAGTATTTT. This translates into CASSLDRTDTQYF.

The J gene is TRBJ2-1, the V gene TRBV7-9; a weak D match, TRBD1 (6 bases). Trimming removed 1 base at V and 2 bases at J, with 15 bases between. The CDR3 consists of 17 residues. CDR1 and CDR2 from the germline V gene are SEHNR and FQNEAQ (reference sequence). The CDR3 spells CASSLVRAQGPYNEQFF. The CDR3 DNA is TGTGCCAGCAGCTTAGTTAGGGCACAGGGACCCTACAATGAGCAGTTCTTC.

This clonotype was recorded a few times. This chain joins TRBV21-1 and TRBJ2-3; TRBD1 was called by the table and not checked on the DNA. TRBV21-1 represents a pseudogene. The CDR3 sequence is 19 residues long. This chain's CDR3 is CASSRRAPGNRTSTDTQYF. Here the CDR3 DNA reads TGTGCCAGCAGCAGACGGGCCCCAGGGAACAGGACTAGCACAGATACGCAGTATTTT.

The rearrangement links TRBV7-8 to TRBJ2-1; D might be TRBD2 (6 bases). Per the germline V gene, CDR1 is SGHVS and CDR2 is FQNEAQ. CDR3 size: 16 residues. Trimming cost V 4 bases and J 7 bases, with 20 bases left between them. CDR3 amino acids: CASSSQGLARDNEQFF. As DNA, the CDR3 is TGTGCCAGCAGCTCGCAGGGACTGGCTAGGGATAATGAGCAGTTCTTC.

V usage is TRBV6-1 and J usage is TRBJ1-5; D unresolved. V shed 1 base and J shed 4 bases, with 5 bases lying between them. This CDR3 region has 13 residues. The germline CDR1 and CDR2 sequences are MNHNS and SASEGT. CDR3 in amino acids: CASSEVPNQPQHF. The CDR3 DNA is TGTGCCAGCAGTGAAGTCCCGAATCAGCCCCAGCATTTT.

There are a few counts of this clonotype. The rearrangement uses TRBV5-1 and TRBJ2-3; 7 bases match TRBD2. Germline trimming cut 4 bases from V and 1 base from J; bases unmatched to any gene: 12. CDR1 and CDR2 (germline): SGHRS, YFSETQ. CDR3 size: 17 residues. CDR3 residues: CASSPSPSGAGTDTQYF. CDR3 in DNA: TGCGCCAGCAGCCCTTCTCCCAGCGGGGCTGGCACAGATACGCAGTATTTT.

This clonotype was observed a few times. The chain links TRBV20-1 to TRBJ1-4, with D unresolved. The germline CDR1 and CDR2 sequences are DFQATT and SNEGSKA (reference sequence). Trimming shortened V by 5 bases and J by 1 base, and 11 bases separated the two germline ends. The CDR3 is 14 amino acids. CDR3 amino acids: CSAHGTQTNEKLFF. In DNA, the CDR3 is TGCAGTGCTCACGGAACGCAAACTAATGAAAAACTGTTTTTT.